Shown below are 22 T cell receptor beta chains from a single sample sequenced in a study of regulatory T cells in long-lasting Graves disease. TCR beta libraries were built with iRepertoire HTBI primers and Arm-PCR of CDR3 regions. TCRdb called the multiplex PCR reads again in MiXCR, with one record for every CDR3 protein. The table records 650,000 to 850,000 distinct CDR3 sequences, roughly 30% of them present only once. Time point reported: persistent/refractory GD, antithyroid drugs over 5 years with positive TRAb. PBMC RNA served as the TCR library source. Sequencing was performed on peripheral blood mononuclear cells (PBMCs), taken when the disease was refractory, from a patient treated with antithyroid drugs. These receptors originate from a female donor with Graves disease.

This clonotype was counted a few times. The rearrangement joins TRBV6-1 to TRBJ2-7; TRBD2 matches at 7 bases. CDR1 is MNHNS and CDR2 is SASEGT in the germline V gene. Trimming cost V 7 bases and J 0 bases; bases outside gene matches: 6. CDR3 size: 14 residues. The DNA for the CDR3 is TGTGCCAGCACTAGCGGTACAAGCTCCTACGAGCAGTACTTC. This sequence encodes CASTSGTSSYEQYF.

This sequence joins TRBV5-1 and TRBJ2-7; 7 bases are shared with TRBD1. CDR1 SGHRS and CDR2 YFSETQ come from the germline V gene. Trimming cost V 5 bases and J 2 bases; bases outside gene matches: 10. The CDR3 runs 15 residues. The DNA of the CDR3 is TGCGCCAGCAGAGAACAGGGGTTACTGGCCTACGAGCAGTACTTC. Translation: CASREQGLLAYEQYF.

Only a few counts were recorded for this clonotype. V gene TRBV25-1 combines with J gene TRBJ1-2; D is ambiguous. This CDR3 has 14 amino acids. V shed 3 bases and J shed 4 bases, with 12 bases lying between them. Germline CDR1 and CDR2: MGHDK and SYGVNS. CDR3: CASSDLPDPYGYTF. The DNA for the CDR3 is TGTGCCAGCAGTGATCTACCCGATCCCTATGGCTACACCTTC.

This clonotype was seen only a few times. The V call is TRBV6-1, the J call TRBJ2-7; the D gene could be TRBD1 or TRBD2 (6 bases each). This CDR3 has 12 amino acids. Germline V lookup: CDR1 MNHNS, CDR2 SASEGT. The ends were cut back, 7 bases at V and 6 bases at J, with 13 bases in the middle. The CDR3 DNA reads TGTGCCAGCACCCCCGGGGGCGGCGAGCAGTACTTC. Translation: CASTPGGGEQYF.

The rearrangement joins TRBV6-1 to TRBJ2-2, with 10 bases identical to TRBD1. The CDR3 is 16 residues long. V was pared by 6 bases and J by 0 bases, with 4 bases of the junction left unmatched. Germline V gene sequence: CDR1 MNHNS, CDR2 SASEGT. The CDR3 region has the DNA TGTGCCAGCAGGATCGGACAGGGGGCGAACACCGGGGAGCTGTTTTTT. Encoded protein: CASRIGQGANTGELFF.

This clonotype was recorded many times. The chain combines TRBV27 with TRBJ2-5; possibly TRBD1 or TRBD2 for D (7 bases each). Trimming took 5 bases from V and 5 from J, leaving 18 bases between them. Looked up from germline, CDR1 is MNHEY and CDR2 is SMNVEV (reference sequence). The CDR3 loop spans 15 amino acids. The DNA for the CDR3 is TGTGCCAGCAGTCAACCCAGGGGGGGAGGCGAGACCCAGTACTTC. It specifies CASSQPRGGGETQYF.

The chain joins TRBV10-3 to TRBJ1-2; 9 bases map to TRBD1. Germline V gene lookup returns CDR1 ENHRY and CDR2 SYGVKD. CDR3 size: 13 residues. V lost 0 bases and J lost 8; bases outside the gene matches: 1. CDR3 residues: CAISESGQGGYTF. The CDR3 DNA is TGTGCCATCAGTGAGTCGGGACAGGGAGGCTACACCTTC.

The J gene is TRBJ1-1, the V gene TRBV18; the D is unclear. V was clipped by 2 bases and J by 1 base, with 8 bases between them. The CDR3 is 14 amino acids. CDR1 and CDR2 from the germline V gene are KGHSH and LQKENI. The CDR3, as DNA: TGTGCCAGCTCACCAAGTATTCCGAACACTGAAGCTTTCTTT. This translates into CASSPSIPNTEAFF.

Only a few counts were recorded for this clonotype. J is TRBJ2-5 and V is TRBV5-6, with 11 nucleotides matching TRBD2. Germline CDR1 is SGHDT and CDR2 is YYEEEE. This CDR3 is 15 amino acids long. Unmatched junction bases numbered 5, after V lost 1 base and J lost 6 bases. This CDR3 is CASSLFSSGRKTQYF. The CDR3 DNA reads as TGTGCCAGCAGCTTGTTTTCTAGCGGGAGGAAGACCCAGTACTTC.

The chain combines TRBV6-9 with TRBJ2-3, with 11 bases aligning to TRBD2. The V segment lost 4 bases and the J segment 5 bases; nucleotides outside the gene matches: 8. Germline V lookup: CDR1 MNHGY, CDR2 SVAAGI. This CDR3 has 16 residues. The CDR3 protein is CASSWSSGRRGDTQYF. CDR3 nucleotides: TGTGCCAGCAGTTGGTCTAGCGGGAGGCGGGGAGATACGCAGTATTTT.

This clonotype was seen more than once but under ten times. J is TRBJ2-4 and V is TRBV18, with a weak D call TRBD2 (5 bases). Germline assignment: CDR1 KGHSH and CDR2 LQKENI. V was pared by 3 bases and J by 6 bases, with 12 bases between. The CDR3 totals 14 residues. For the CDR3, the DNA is TGTGCCAGCTCACCCCCGGGAAACAGAAACATTCAGTACTTC. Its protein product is CASSPPGNRNIQYF.

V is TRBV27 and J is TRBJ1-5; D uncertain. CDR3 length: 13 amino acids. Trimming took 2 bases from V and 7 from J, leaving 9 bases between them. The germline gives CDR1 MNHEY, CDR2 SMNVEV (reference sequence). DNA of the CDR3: TGTGCCAGCAGTTTAATGGGTTCCCAGCCCCAGCATTTT. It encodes CASSLMGSQPQHF.

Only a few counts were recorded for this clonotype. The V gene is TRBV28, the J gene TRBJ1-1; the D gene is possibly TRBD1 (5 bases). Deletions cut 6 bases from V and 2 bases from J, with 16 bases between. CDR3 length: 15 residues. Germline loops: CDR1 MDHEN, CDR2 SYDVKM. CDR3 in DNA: TGTGCCAGCAGCGTAGCTACGGGGGTCAACACTGAAGCTTTCTTT. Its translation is CASSVATGVNTEAFF.

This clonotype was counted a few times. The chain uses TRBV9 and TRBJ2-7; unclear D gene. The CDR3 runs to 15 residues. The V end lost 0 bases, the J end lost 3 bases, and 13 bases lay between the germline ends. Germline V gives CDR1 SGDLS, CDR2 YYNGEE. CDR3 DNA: TGTGCCAGCAGCGTAGGGTGGGGTCAGAACTACGAGCAGTACTTC. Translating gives CASSVGWGQNYEQYF.

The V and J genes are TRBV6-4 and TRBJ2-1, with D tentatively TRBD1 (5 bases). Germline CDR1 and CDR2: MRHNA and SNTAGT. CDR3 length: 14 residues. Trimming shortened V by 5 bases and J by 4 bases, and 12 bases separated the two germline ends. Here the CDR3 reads CASSRTLTYNEQFF. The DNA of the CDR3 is TGTGCCAGCAGTAGGACACTTACGTACAATGAGCAGTTCTTC.

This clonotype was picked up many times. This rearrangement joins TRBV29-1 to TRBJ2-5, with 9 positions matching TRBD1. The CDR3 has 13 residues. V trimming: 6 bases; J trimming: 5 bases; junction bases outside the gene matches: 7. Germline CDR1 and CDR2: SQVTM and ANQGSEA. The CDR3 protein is CSVATGGGETQYF. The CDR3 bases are TGCAGCGTAGCCACAGGGGGCGGGGAGACCCAGTACTTC.

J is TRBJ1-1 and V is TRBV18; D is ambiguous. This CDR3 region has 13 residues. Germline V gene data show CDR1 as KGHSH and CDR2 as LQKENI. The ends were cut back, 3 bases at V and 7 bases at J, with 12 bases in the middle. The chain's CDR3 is CASSPGDRNEAFF. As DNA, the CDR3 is TGTGCCAGCTCACCTGGGGATAGAAATGAAGCTTTCTTT.

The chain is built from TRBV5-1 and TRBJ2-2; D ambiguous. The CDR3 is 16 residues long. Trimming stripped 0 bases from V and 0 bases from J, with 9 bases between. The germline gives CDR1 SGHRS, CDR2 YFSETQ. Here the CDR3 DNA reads TGCGCCAGCAGCTTGGAGACCTACCCGAACACCGGGGAGCTGTTTTTT. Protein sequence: CASSLETYPNTGELFF.

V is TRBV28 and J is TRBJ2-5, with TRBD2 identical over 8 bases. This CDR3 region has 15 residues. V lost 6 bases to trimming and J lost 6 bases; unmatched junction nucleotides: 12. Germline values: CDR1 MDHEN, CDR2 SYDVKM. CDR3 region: CASSRSGRAEKTQYF. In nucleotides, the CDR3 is TGTGCCAGCAGCAGAAGCGGGAGAGCTGAGAAGACCCAGTACTTC.

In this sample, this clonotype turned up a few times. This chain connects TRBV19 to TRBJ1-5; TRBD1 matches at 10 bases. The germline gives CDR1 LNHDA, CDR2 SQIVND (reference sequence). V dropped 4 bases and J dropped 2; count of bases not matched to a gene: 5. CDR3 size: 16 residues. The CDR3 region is CASSTYGTGGNQPQHF. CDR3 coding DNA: TGTGCCAGTAGTACCTACGGGACAGGGGGCAATCAGCCCCAGCATTTT.

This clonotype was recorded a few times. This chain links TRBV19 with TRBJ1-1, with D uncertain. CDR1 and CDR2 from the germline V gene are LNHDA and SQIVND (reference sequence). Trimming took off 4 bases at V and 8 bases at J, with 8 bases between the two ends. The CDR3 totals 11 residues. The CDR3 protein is CASSTRGEAFF. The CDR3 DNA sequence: TGTGCCAGTAGTACGCGGGGAGAAGCTTTCTTT.

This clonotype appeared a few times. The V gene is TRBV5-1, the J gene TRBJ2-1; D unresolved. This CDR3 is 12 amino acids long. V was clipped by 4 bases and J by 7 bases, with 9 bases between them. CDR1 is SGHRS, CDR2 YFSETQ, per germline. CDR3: CASSASVNEQFF. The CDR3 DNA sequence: TGCGCCAGCAGCGCAAGCGTGAATGAGCAGTTCTTC.